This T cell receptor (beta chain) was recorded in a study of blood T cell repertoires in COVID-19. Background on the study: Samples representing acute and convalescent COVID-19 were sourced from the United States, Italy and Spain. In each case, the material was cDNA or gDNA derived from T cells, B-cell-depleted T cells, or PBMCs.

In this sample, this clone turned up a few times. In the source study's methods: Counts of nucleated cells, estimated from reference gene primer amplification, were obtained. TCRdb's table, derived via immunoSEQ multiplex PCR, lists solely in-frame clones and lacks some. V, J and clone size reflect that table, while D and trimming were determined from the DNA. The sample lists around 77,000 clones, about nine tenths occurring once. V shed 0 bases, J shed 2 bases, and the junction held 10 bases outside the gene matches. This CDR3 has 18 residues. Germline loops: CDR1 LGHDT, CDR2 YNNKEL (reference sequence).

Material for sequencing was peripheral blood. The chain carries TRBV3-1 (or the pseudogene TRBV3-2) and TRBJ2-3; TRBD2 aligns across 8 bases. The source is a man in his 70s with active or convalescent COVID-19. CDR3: CASSQDKLAGLLTDTQYF. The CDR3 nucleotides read TGTGCCAGCAGCCAAGATAAGCTAGCGGGTCTTCTCACAGATACGCAGTATTTT.